This entry concerns a single T cell receptor beta chain. Its antigen is as yet unknown. This sample is part of a study of cytomegalovirus exposure and HLA in healthy donors. Study observations and caveats: Per published reports, the classifier diagnosed cytomegalovirus status with high specificity and sensitivity. The study found most TCR sequences rare, yet found some public TCRs in many donors. Investigators reported fewer than 200 TCR beta chains as tied to cytomegalovirus.

The study drew the donors from its 120-subject validation cohort, separate from the roughly 670-subject first cohort. CDR1 is SGHRS, CDR2 YFSETQ, per germline. The CDR3 extends over 12 amino acids. V lost 3 bases and J lost 2, with 6 bases in between. The repertoire was sequenced with immunoSEQ multiplex PCR; TCRdb's copy has only in-frame clones and lacks some. The sample has under 300,000 clones; approximately 84% are singletons. The sequencing input was PBMCs. The clonotype comes from a woman in her thirties in good health and CMV-seropositive. The V and J genes are TRBV5-1 and TRBJ2-7; unclear D gene. CDR3: CASSSNTYEQYF. The CDR3 nucleotides are TGCGCCAGCAGCTCTAATACCTACGAGCAGTACTTC.